This record covers a single TCR beta chain. Its target is unknown. Investigators reverse transcribed all isolated RNA, so they sequenced expressed TCRB transcripts. Generated by immunoSEQ multiplex PCR, the TCRdb table keeps only in-frame clones and is missing some. The sample comprises under 300,000 clones, more than 11% of which are singletons, and approximately 0.02% rests with the top ten. This sample is part of a study of beta chain features in type 1 diabetes. Broader study findings: Type 1 diabetes patients had TCRB CDR3s that were shorter (moderately but significantly so) in all four CD4+ subsets.

Germline CDR1 is SGHNT and CDR2 is YYREEE (reference sequence). CDR3 size: 16 residues. V lost 0 bases, J lost 2 bases, and 3 bases stayed unmatched. The sequenced material came from naive CD4+ T cells from blood. The sequence came from a man in his thirties or forties with type 1 diabetes. The chain has TRBV5-4 and TRBJ2-5, with 11 bases that match TRBD2. The CDR3 sequence is CASSLALAGGQETQYF. The CDR3 DNA reads TGTGCCAGCAGCTTGGCTCTAGCGGGGGGTCAAGAGACCCAGTACTTC.